A single sample is the source of the 27 T cell receptor beta chains below, sequenced in a study of shared clonotypes between healthy human individuals. Sequenced by immunoSEQ multiplex PCR; TCRdb stores in-frame clones only, minus some. The sample has 2,500,000 or so clones, approximately 90% seen once. Sequencing was done on a sample of naive CD4+ T cells from PBMCs. Regarding subset: CD45RA+ positively selected. The receptors originated from a man younger than 35 in good health. Some clones in this sample may be carry-over from other donors' samples.

Here the CDR3 DNA reads TGTGCCAGCAGCTTAAGCCGGGACCTCCCTGGAAACACCATATATTTT. Its protein product is CASSLSRDLPGNTIYF. The chain links TRBV7-9 to TRBJ1-3; the D gene is possibly TRBD1 (5 bases). Trimming left V 2 bases short and J 2 bases short, with 13 bases between. In germline, CDR1 is SEHNR, CDR2 FQNEAQ (reference sequence). The CDR3 loop spans 16 amino acids.

V is TRBV9 and J is TRBJ1-2; D uncertain. The length of the CDR3 is 13 residues. The V and J ends lost 0 bases and 3 bases respectively, with 6 bases between them. From germline, CDR1 is SGDLS and CDR2 YYNGEE. The CDR3 sequence: CASSVVEDYGYTF. CDR3 sequence (DNA): TGTGCCAGCAGCGTAGTTGAGGACTATGGCTACACCTTC. The full variable domain, rest sourced from reference TRBV9 and TRBJ1-2, is DSGVTQTPKHLITATGQRVTLRCSPRSGDLSVYWYQQSLDQGLQFLIQYYNGEERAKGNILERFSAQQFPDLHSELNLSSLELGDSALYFCASSVVEDYGYTFGSGTRLTVV.

The gene calls are TRBV28 and TRBJ1-1; D is possibly TRBD1 (5 bases). V lost 3 bases and J 10 bases, leaving 12 bases between the germline ends. The germline V gene has CDR1 MDHEN and CDR2 SYDVKM. The CDR3 loop spans 12 amino acids. CDR3 amino acids: CASSFLAGPAFF. The CDR3 nucleotides are TGTGCCAGCAGTTTTCTCGCGGGGCCAGCTTTCTTT.

The sample holds a few counts of this clone. V is TRBV7-6 and J is TRBJ2-5; TRBD2 matches 8 bases. The CDR3 consists of 15 residues. Trimming took 2 bases from V and 7 from J; bases not matched to a gene: 9. Germline CDR1 and CDR2: SGHVS and FNYEAQ. The CDR3 DNA reads as TGTGCCAGCAGCTTAAGTACAGCTCGGGAGGGGACCCAGTACTTC. Its translation: CASSLSTAREGTQYF.

This chain connects TRBV10-3 to TRBJ1-2; 8 bases line up with TRBD1. Germline V lookup: CDR1 ENHRY, CDR2 SYGVKD. With 10 bases clipped from V and 0 bases from J, the junction kept 4 bases outside the gene matches. CDR3 length equals 13 residues. CDR3 nucleotides: TGTGCCACCAGGACAGGGACTAACTATGGCTACACCTTC. This translates into CATRTGTNYGYTF.

This sequence joins TRBV27 and TRBJ2-7; 7 nucleotides match TRBD1. This CDR3 region has 14 residues. Germline lookup yields CDR1 MNHEY and CDR2 SMNVEV (reference sequence). The J segment lost 6 bases and the V segment lost 2 bases, leaving 7 bases of the junction unmatched. CDR3 loop: CASSLGTDLGEQYF. Written as DNA, the CDR3 is TGTGCCAGCAGTTTAGGGACAGATTTGGGCGAGCAGTACTTC.

The chain carries TRBV6-1 and TRBJ1-5; D unclear. V was clipped by 8 bases and J by 3 bases, with 8 bases between them. Looked up from germline, CDR1 is MNHNS and CDR2 is SASEGT. The CDR3 extends over 12 amino acids. CDR3 bases: TGTGCCAGCGGAGGGAACAATCAGCCCCAGCATTTT. Translated: CASGGNNQPQHF.

The gene calls are TRBV28 and TRBJ1-5, with TRBD1 as a possible D gene (5 bases). V was shortened by 3 bases and J by 3 bases, with 9 bases between the two germline ends. The CDR3 is 14 residues long. From germline, CDR1 is MDHEN and CDR2 SYDVKM. The CDR3 here is CASSLVRDNQPQHF. The CDR3, as DNA: TGTGCCAGCAGTTTGGTCAGGGACAATCAGCCCCAGCATTTT. The whole variable domain, remainder taken from reference TRBV28 and TRBJ1-5, is DVKVTQSSRYLVKRTGEKVFLECVQDMDHENMFWYRQDPGLGLRLIYFSYDVKMKEKGDIPEGYSVSREKKERFSLILESASTNQTSMYLCASSLVRDNQPQHFGDGTRLSIL.

This clone was found once. The rearrangement uses TRBV6-1 and TRBJ1-5; 9 positions match TRBD1. The germline V gene has CDR1 MNHNS and CDR2 SASEGT. The CDR3 extends over 15 amino acids. V dropped 4 bases and J dropped 2; count of bases not matched to a gene: 3. The CDR3 DNA follows: TGTGCCAGCAGTGGGACAGGGGTAGGCAATCAGCCCCAGCATTTT. Its protein is CASSGTGVGNQPQHF.

As DNA, the CDR3 is TGTGCCAGCAGCTTCACAGGGGAAGGCTACACCTTC. Protein sequence: CASSFTGEGYTF. V gene TRBV7-9 combines with J gene TRBJ1-2; TRBD1 aligns across 7 bases. The trim removed 3 bases at V and 8 bases at J, leaving 3 bases unmatched. This CDR3 contains 12 residues. Germline V gene data show CDR1 as SEHNR and CDR2 as FQNEAQ (reference sequence). Full variable domain (rest looked up from reference TRBV7-9 and TRBJ1-2): DTGVSQNPRHKITKRGQNVTFRCDPISEHNRLYWYRQTLGQGPEFLTYFQNEAQLEKSRLLSDRFSAERPKGSFSTLEIQRTEQGDSAMYLCASSFTGEGYTFGSGTRLTVV.

The chain joins TRBV7-3 to TRBJ1-1; D is uncertain. This CDR3 comprises 13 residues. The germline CDR1 and CDR2 sequences are SGHTA and FQGTGA. V was cut by 1 base and J by 4 bases, with 7 bases left in between. For the CDR3, the DNA is TGTGCCAGCAGCTTAAGTGTCACCACTGAAGCTTTCTTT. Translation: CASSLSVTTEAFF.

J is TRBJ1-5 and V is TRBV6-1; 7 bases match TRBD1. J gave up 3 bases and V 6 bases, and 8 bases lay outside the gene matches. The germline V gene encodes CDR1 MNHNS and CDR2 SASEGT. The CDR3 has 15 residues. In DNA form, the CDR3 reads TGTGCCAGCAGCGCATCGGGGACAGTCAATCAGCCCCAGCATTTT. As protein: CASSASGTVNQPQHF.

A remark on this clone: Other DNA sequences in this sample translate to the same CDR3. This chain uses TRBV5-1 with TRBJ2-5, with a tentative D call TRBD2 (5 bases). Germline CDR1 reads SGHRS; CDR2 reads YFSETQ. The CDR3 has 14 residues. V dropped 4 bases and J dropped 1 base, with 11 bases sitting between them. The CDR3 DNA reads TGCGCCAGCAGCCCAAGGACTGGCCAAGAGACCCAGTACTTC. Its protein product is CASSPRTGQETQYF.

About this clone: The junction shows a germline mismatch at one end, possibly a read error. CDR3 nucleotides: TGTGCCAGCAGGTTGGCCGGGCTAGGGTCCTATGGCTACACCTTC. Amino acid sequence: CASRLAGLGSYGYTF. This chain links TRBV5-6 with TRBJ1-2; no reliable D call. CDR1 and CDR2 from the germline V gene are SGHDT and YYEEEE. The CDR3 is 15 amino acids. Looking up the rest from reference TRBV5-6 and TRBJ1-2 gives the full variable domain: DAGVTQSPTHLIKTRGQQVTLRCSPKSGHDTVSWYQQALGQGPQFIFQYYEEEERQRGNFPDRFSGHQFPNYSSELNVNALLLGDSALYLCASRLAGLGSYGYTFGSGTRLTVV.

This sequence joins TRBV7-3 and TRBJ2-7, with a weak D call TRBD1 (7 bases). Per the germline V gene, CDR1 is SGHTA and CDR2 is FQGTGA. Trimming removed 2 bases from V and 7 bases from J, with 12 bases in between. The CDR3 length is 13 residues. Written as DNA, the CDR3 is TGTGCCAGCAGCTTAGGCAGGGGGAGGGAGCAGTACTTC. Its translation is CASSLGRGREQYF.

The gene calls are TRBV25-1 and TRBJ2-5, with D unresolved. With the DNA end fitting TRBJ2-7 better, the J assignment may be wrong. CDR3 length equals 15 residues. The V gene's germline CDR1 is MGHDK and CDR2 SYGVNS. The CDR3 nucleotides are TGTGCCAGCAGTGAATCCCGACTGTCCCCCTACGAGCAGTACTTC. Its protein product is CASSESRLSPYEQYF.

This clone has a single count. This sequence joins TRBV11-3 and TRBJ2-7; possible D gene TRBD1, 6 bases. CDR1 is SGHNT and CDR2 is YENEEA in the germline V gene. The CDR3 loop spans 14 amino acids. The germline V and J ends were trimmed by 5 bases and 0 bases, with 11 bases remaining between them. CDR3 nucleotide sequence: TGTGCCAGCAGCGTTACAGGGAACTCCTACGAGCAGTACTTC. Its translation: CASSVTGNSYEQYF.

The rearrangement joins TRBV28 to TRBJ2-7; TRBD2 is a possible D gene (6 bases). V gave up 2 bases and J gave up 3 bases, with 14 bases separating them. This CDR3 spans 15 amino acids. CDR1 and CDR2 (germline): MDHEN, SYDVKM. The CDR3 DNA follows: TGTGCCAGCAGTTTACCGTCGGGGGTTGTCTACGAGCAGTACTTC. Residues: CASSLPSGVVYEQYF.

The gene calls are TRBV10-3 and TRBJ2-7; D gene uncertain. The CDR3 is 15 amino acids. Trimming stripped 0 bases from V and 1 base from J, with 10 bases between. In germline, CDR1 is ENHRY, CDR2 SYGVKD. The CDR3 DNA reads as TGTGCCATCAGTGAGTCGAAGGGTCCGTCCTACGAGCAGTACTTC. Translated: CAISESKGPSYEQYF.

The gene calls are TRBV9 and TRBJ2-1; TRBD2 aligns across 11 bases. Germline CDR1 and CDR2: SGDLS and YYNGEE. The length of the CDR3 is 16 residues. J lost 0 bases, V lost 6 bases, and 5 bases had no gene match. The CDR3 coding sequence is TGTGCCAGCAATTTAGCGGGAGGGAGCTCCTACAATGAGCAGTTCTTC. Translated, it gives CASNLAGGSSYNEQFF.

V usage is TRBV5-4 and J usage is TRBJ2-2; tentative D call: TRBD1 (6 bases). This CDR3 has 15 residues. From germline, CDR1 is SGHNT and CDR2 YYREEE (reference sequence). The V gene lost 6 bases and the J gene lost 3 bases, with 15 bases spanning the gap. The CDR3 region has the DNA TGTGCCAGCACACAACAGGGTGCATACACCGGGGAGCTGTTTTTT. It specifies CASTQQGAYTGELFF.

The chain links TRBV6-6 to TRBJ1-2, with TRBD1 identical over 12 bases. Per germline, CDR1 MNHNY and CDR2 SVGAGI (reference sequence). V dropped 1 base and J dropped 8; count of bases not matched to a gene: 8. The CDR3 contains 16 residues. CDR3 sequence: CASSYFTGQGAKGYTF. For the CDR3, the DNA is TGTGCCAGCAGTTACTTCACGGGACAGGGGGCAAAGGGCTACACCTTC.

The V call is TRBV7-8, the J call TRBJ2-2; 8 bases agree with TRBD1. V lost 4 bases and J lost 2; bases outside the gene matches: 9. This CDR3 is 17 amino acids long. CDR1 and CDR2 (germline): SGHVS, FQNEAQ. The CDR3 protein is CASSSSRDRTNTGELFF. CDR3 DNA sequence: TGTGCCAGCAGCTCCAGCCGGGACAGGACTAACACCGGGGAGCTGTTTTTT.

CDR3 amino acids: CASKLTSGYSYEQYF. The CDR3 coding sequence is TGCGCCAGCAAACTCACTAGCGGCTACTCCTACGAGCAGTACTTC. V usage is TRBV10-2 and J usage is TRBJ2-7; 8 nucleotides agree with TRBD2. This CDR3 contains 15 residues. Germline V CDR1 and CDR2: WSHSY, SAAADI. V shed 7 bases and J 0 bases; nucleotides not matched to a gene: 8.

The table lists this clone with a count of one. This rearrangement joins TRBV19 to TRBJ2-6, with D perhaps being TRBD1 or TRBD2 (5 bases each). The V gene lost 4 bases and the J gene lost 4 bases, with 11 bases spanning the gap. This CDR3 is built from 15 residues. Looked up from germline, CDR1 is LNHDA and CDR2 is SQIVND (reference sequence). In DNA form, the CDR3 reads TGTGCCAGTAGTAGGGGGAACGCCGGGGCCAACGTCCTGACTTTC. This translates into CASSRGNAGANVLTF.

The chain joins TRBV11-2 to TRBJ2-5, with D perhaps TRBD1 or TRBD2 (5 bases each). The CDR3 is 17 amino acids. Germline CDR1 and CDR2: SGHAT and FQNNGV. With 8 bases removed from V and 2 bases from J, the gap between germline ends came to 24 bases. Here the CDR3 reads CASSGGRERTLQETQYF. The CDR3 region has the DNA TGTGCCAGCTCTGGGGGAAGGGAGCGTACCCTACAAGAGACCCAGTACTTC.

The chain couples TRBV5-1 to TRBJ2-5; D possibly matches TRBD1 or TRBD2 (5 bases each). Germline-derived CDR1 and CDR2 are SGHRS and YFSETQ. Trimming took off 3 bases at V and 5 bases at J, with 14 bases between the two ends. The CDR3 contains 14 residues. The CDR3 DNA reads TGCGCCAGCAGCTGGTCTGGGGGTTCCGAGACCCAGTACTTC. Its translation: CASSWSGGSETQYF.